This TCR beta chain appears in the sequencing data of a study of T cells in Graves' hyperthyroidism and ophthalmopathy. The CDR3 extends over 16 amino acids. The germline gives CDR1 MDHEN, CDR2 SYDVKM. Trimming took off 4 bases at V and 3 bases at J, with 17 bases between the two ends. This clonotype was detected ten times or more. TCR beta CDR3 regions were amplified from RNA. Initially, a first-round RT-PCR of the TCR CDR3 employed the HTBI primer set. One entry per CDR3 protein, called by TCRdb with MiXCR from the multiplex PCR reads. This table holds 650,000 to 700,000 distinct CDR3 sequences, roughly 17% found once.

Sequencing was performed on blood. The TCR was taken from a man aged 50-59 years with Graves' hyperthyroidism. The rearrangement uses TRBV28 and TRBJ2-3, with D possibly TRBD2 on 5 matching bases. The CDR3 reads CASSYPGETGTDTQYF. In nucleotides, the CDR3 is TGTGCCAGCAGTTACCCCGGGGAGACGGGAACAGATACGCAGTATTTT.